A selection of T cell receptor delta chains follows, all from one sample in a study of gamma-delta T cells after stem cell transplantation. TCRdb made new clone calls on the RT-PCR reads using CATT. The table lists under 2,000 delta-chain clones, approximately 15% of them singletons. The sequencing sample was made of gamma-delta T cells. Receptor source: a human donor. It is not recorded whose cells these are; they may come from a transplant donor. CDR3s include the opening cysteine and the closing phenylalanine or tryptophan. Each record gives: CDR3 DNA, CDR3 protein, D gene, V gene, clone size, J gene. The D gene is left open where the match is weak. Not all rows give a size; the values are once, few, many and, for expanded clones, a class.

CDR3nt: TGTGCCTGTTCCCACTTAAATACTGGGGGACCAAACACCGATAAACTCATCTTT
CDR3aa: CACSHLNTGGPNTDKLIF
d_gene: TRDD3
v_gene: TRDV2
abundance: medium-sized
j_gene: TRDJ1

CDR3nt: TGTGCCAGCGACTACTGGGGGAACTCCGATAAACTCATCTTT
CDR3aa: CASDYWGNSDKLIF
d_gene: TRDD3
v_gene: TRDV2
abundance: few
j_gene: TRDJ1

CDR3nt: TGTGCCTGTGATCTTCTGGGGGCTCACTCCTTATACACCCGACAGATGTTTTTC
CDR3aa: CACDLLGAHSLYTRQMFF
d_gene: TRDD3
v_gene: TRDV2
abundance: -
j_gene: TRDJ3

CDR3nt: TGTGCCTGTGACGCCCTGTCCGGGGATAAACTCATCTTT
CDR3aa: CACDALSGDKLIF
d_gene: -
v_gene: TRDV2
abundance: -
j_gene: TRDJ1

CDR3nt: TGTGCCTGTGACCCACTCCGTACTGGGGGATACTTAACCGATAAACTCATCTTT
CDR3aa: CACDPLRTGGYLTDKLIF
d_gene: TRDD3
v_gene: TRDV2
abundance: medium-sized
j_gene: TRDJ1

CDR3nt: TGTGCCTGTGAGCCTCTGGGGACCTCCAGGGCCGATAAACTCATCTTC
CDR3aa: CACEPLGTSRADKLIF
d_gene: -
v_gene: TRDV2
abundance: few
j_gene: TRDJ1

CDR3nt: TGTGCCTGTGACATACTGGGGGATTTGACAGCACAACTCTTCTTT
CDR3aa: CACDILGDLTAQLFF
d_gene: TRDD3
v_gene: TRDV2
abundance: -
j_gene: TRDJ2

CDR3nt: TGTGCCTGTGACTTTATCAGTGGGGGATCCGCCCATTTGTACGAGACCGATAAACTCATCTTT
CDR3aa: CACDFISGGSAHLYETDKLIF
d_gene: TRDD3
v_gene: TRDV2
abundance: -
j_gene: TRDJ1

CDR3nt: TGTGCCTGTGACACCGGCGAGGCCCACTCCTGGGACACCCGACAGATGTTTTTC
CDR3aa: CACDTGEAHSWDTRQMFF
d_gene: -
v_gene: TRDV2
abundance: few
j_gene: TRDJ3

CDR3nt: TGTGCCTGTGACCCCTTAAAGCCGTCCCTGGGGGACTTCTCCGAGAACTCCACCGATAAACTCATCTTT
CDR3aa: CACDPLKPSLGDFSENSTDKLIF
d_gene: TRDD3
v_gene: TRDV2
abundance: -
j_gene: TRDJ1

CDR3nt: TGTGCTCTTGGGGACCCAGGGGTCCACACCGATAAACTCATCTTT
CDR3aa: CALGDPGVHTDKLIF
d_gene: -
v_gene: TRDV1
abundance: -
j_gene: TRDJ1

CDR3nt: TGTGCCTGTGACGGCCTTCCTAATGCCTGGGGGCTCGGGGACACCGATAAACTCATCTTT
CDR3aa: CACDGLPNAWGLGDTDKLIF
d_gene: -
v_gene: TRDV2
abundance: few
j_gene: TRDJ1

CDR3nt: TGTGCCTGTGACACCGTGGGGGATACGAGGGCCGATAAACTCATCTTT
CDR3aa: CACDTVGDTRADKLIF
d_gene: TRDD3
v_gene: TRDV2
abundance: few
j_gene: TRDJ1

CDR3nt: TGTGCCTGTGACACCGTACTGGGGGATACGCCGATCAAAGCCGATAAACTCATCTTT
CDR3aa: CACDTVLGDTPIKADKLIF
d_gene: TRDD3
v_gene: TRDV2
abundance: few
j_gene: TRDJ1

CDR3nt: TGTGCCTGTGACACCGTTGGGACTGGGGGATACTCTCGCACCGATAAACTCATCTTT
CDR3aa: CACDTVGTGGYSRTDKLIF
d_gene: TRDD3
v_gene: TRDV2
abundance: few
j_gene: TRDJ1

CDR3nt: TGTGCCTGTGACACCTTACGACTGGGGGATAGGCGAGGCTATTACACCGATAAACTCATCTTT
CDR3aa: CACDTLRLGDRRGYYTDKLIF
d_gene: TRDD3
v_gene: TRDV2
abundance: few
j_gene: TRDJ1

CDR3nt: TGTGCCTGTGACCCCGTACTGGGGGCCTACACCGATAAACTCATCTTT
CDR3aa: CACDPVLGAYTDKLIF
d_gene: TRDD3
v_gene: TRDV2
abundance: large
j_gene: TRDJ1

CDR3nt: TGTGCCTGTGACACCGTAGGGGGATCCGATAAACTCATCTTT
CDR3aa: CACDTVGGSDKLIF
d_gene: TRDD3
v_gene: TRDV2
abundance: -
j_gene: TRDJ1

CDR3nt: TGTGCCTGTGACACATGGCAACTGGGGGACACGTACACCGATAAACTCATCTTT
CDR3aa: CACDTWQLGDTYTDKLIF
d_gene: TRDD3
v_gene: TRDV2
abundance: -
j_gene: TRDJ1

CDR3nt: TGTGCTCTTGGGGAACTCGCCGATAAACTCATCTTT
CDR3aa: CALGELADKLIF
d_gene: -
v_gene: TRDV1
abundance: few
j_gene: TRDJ1

CDR3nt: TGTGCCTGTGACACACTGGGGGATACGATCTTTGGGTACACCGATAAACTCACCTTT
CDR3aa: CACDTLGDTIFGYTDKLTF
d_gene: TRDD3
v_gene: TRDV2
abundance: few
j_gene: TRDJ1

CDR3nt: TGTGCCTGTGACGCCGTACTGGGGGATAGGGACACCGATAAACTCATCTTT
CDR3aa: CACDAVLGDRDTDKLIF
d_gene: TRDD3
v_gene: TRDV2
abundance: few
j_gene: TRDJ1

CDR3nt: TGTGCCTGTGACCCGATAGGGGGTACCGATAAACTCATCTTT
CDR3aa: CACDPIGGTDKLIF
d_gene: -
v_gene: TRDV2
abundance: medium-sized
j_gene: TRDJ1

CDR3nt: TGTGCCTGTGACACCGCTGGACAGGGTGGGGTGACCTGGGACACCCGACAGATGTTTTTC
CDR3aa: CACDTAGQGGVTWDTRQMFF
d_gene: -
v_gene: TRDV2
abundance: few
j_gene: TRDJ3

CDR3nt: TGTGCCTGTGACACCGGGGCCCTACTGGGGGATACGCTCAAGTCCTACACCGATAAACTCATCTTT
CDR3aa: CACDTGALLGDTLKSYTDKLIF
d_gene: TRDD3
v_gene: TRDV2
abundance: -
j_gene: TRDJ1

CDR3nt: TGTGCCTGTGACACCGTTGTCGGGATATCCTGGGACACCCGACAGATGTTTTTC
CDR3aa: CACDTVVGISWDTRQMFF
d_gene: -
v_gene: TRDV2
abundance: -
j_gene: TRDJ3

CDR3nt: TGTGCCTGTGACTCCCTTTTTGGTACTGGGGGATTACGAAAAGGGGACACCGATAAACTCATCTTT
CDR3aa: CACDSLFGTGGLRKGDTDKLIF
d_gene: TRDD3
v_gene: TRDV2
abundance: medium-sized
j_gene: TRDJ1

CDR3nt: TGTGCCTGTGACTCCGCGGAGGGGGATACCCTCTCCTGGGACACCCGACAGATGTTTTTC
CDR3aa: CACDSAEGDTLSWDTRQMFF
d_gene: TRDD3
v_gene: TRDV2
abundance: large
j_gene: TRDJ3